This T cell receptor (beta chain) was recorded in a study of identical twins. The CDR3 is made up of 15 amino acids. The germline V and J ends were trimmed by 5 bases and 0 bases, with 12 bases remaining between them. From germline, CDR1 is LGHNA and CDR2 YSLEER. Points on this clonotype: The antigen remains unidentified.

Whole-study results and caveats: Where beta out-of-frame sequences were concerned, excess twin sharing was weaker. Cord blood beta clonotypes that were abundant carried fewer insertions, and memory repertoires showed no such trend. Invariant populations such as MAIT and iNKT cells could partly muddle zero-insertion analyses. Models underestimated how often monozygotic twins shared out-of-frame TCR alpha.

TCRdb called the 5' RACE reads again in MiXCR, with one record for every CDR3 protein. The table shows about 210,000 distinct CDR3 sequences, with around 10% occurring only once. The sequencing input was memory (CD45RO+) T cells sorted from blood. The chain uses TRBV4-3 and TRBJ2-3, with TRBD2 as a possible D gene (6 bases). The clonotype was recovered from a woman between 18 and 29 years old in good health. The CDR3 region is CASSIGSGSTDTQYF. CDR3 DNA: TGCGCCAGCAGCATCGGGAGCGGAAGCACAGATACGCAGTATTTT.